This T cell receptor (beta chain) was captured by sequencing in a study of early T cells in non-severe SARS-CoV-2 infection. Study details: Chains were not paired, and sequencing was done on bulk RNA from unsorted whole blood.

TCRdb redid the calling of the 5' RACE reads with MiXCR, one entry per CDR3 protein. In the table there are some 60,000 distinct CDR3 sequences, 6% to 8.5% of which are singletons. The sample holds a few counts of this clonotype. The CDR3 extends over 13 amino acids. Germline V gene sequence: CDR1 SEHNR, CDR2 FQNEAQ (reference sequence). V dropped 10 bases and J dropped 0 bases, with 12 bases sitting between them. The TCR originated in an adult who was a healthcare worker with PCR-confirmed SARS-CoV-2 infection or an uninfected control (not recorded which). This chain joins TRBV7-9 and TRBJ2-5; D is possibly TRBD2 (5 bases). The sample taken for sequencing was whole blood. CDR3 amino acids: CATSWRDQETQYF. CDR3 DNA sequence: TGTGCCACCTCATGGCGGGACCAAGAGACCCAGTACTTC.